This T cell receptor (beta chain) was identified in a study of T-cell reconstitution after alpha-beta-depleted transplantation in children. Findings and caveats of the study: The study reportedly traced alpha-beta T cells about two months after transplant to several hundred expanded graft clones. Diversity of TCRbeta at day 60 was high in some patients, arising from surviving recipient T cells and thymic progenitors.

This clonotype was detected many times. Antigen: not known. This sample's TCRbeta library carried unique molecular identifier barcodes. A single record per CDR3 protein comes from TCRdb applying MiXCR to the PCR reads. The sample includes about 98,000 distinct CDR3 sequences, about 6.8% of them seen just once. V gave up 5 bases and J gave up 0 bases, with 8 bases separating them. The germline CDR1 and CDR2 sequences are LNHNV and YYDKDF (reference sequence). The CDR3 contains 14 residues. The rearrangement links TRBV15 to TRBJ1-3; D remains unclear. The origin of this receptor is a boy aged 2 to 9 with acute lymphoblastic leukemia, due to receive a stem cell transplant. The material sequenced was PBMCs, taken before TCRalphabeta/CD19-depleted stem cell transplant. The DNA for the CDR3 is TGTGCCACCAGCCCACAGAGCTCTGGAAACACCATATATTTT. It codes for CATSPQSSGNTIYF.